Included here is one TCR beta chain sequence, with context. Its matching antigen is unknown. The data derive from a study of shared clonotypes between healthy human individuals. Looking at the study overall: A donor's plate count was three for CD4 naive and three for CD4 memory; CD8 naive had two and CD8 memory one. Study-level findings and limits: The naive CD4 repertoires of several donors were compared, and approximately 5% of clonotypes were shared. Compared with clonotypes that all four donors shared, non-shared clonotypes had lower generation probabilities.

All donors were healthy HIV-negative adults lacking recent acute infections or vaccinations. This table comes from immunoSEQ multiplex PCR, and its TCRdb copy is limited to in-frame clones, with some not included. The sample yields a few million clones, over 85% seen once. CDR1 is SNHLY, CDR2 FYNNEI, per germline. With V trimmed by 5 bases and J by 3 bases, 2 bases remained unmatched. This CDR3 is built from 15 residues. Sequenced input: naive CD4+ T cells sorted from blood. As for subset: CD45RA+ positively selected. The chain has TRBV2 and TRBJ2-2, with 11 nucleotides matching TRBD2. The sequence was obtained from a man younger than 30 in good health. The CDR3 sequence: CASSLAGGDTGELFF. CDR3 sequence (DNA): TGTGCCAGCAGTCTAGCGGGAGGAGACACCGGGGAGCTGTTTTTT.